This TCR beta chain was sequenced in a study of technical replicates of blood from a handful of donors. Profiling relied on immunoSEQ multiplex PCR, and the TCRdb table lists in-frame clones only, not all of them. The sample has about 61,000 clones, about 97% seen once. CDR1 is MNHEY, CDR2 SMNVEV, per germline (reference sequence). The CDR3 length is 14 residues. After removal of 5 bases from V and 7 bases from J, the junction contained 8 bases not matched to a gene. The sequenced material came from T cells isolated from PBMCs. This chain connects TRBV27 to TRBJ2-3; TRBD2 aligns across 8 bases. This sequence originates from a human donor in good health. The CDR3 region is CASSPRTSRHTQYF. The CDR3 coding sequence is TGTGCCAGCAGTCCTCGGACTAGCAGGCATACGCAGTATTTT.